This T cell receptor (beta chain) was retrieved from a study of T cells in Graves' hyperthyroidism and ophthalmopathy. In the study overall: Peripheral blood was taken when the disease was first diagnosed, before any treatment began.

Those with hyperthyroidism were 18 to 65 years old, newly diagnosed, and ill for under 2 months. Researchers barred patients who had uncontrolled infection, other autoimmune disease, pregnancy or lactation. Together with thyroid ultrasound, orbital computed tomography, serum thyroxine and TRAb, clinical symptoms were used for diagnoses. The sample holds many counts of this clonotype. V lost 4 bases and J lost 4; bases outside the gene matches: 5. The CDR3 is made up of 14 amino acids. Amplified regions were TCR beta CDR3 sequences from RNA transcripts. RT-PCR in the first round (using the HTBI primer set) targeted the TCR CDR3. TCRdb processed the multiplex PCR reads anew with MiXCR; each CDR3 protein has one entry. This table holds about 400,000 distinct CDR3 sequences, 15% found once.

V and J are TRBV12-3 or TRBV12-4 and TRBJ1-2, with 8 bases aligning to TRBD1. Material: blood. The sequence derives from a woman between 25 and 40 years old with Graves' hyperthyroidism. The CDR3: CASSYDRGGYGYTF. In DNA, the CDR3 is TGTGCCAGCAGTTATGACAGGGGCGGCTATGGCTACACCTTC.